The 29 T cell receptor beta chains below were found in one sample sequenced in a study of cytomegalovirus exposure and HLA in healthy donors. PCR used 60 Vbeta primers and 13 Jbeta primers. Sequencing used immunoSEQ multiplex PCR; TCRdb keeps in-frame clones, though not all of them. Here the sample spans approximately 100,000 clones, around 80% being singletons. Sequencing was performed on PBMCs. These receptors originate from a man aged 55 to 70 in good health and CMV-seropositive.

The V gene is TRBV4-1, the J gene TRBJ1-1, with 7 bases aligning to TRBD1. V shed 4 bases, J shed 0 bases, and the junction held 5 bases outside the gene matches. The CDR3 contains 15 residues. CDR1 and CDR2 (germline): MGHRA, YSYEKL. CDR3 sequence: CASSPGTAMNTEAFF. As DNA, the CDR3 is TGCGCCAGCAGCCCCGGGACAGCCATGAACACTGAAGCTTTCTTT.

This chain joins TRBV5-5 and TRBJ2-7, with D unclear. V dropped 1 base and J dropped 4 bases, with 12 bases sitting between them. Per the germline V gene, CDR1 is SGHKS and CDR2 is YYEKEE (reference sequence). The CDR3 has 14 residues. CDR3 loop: CASSLSPNGYEQYF. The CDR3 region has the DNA TGTGCCAGCAGCTTGAGTCCGAACGGGTACGAGCAGTACTTC.

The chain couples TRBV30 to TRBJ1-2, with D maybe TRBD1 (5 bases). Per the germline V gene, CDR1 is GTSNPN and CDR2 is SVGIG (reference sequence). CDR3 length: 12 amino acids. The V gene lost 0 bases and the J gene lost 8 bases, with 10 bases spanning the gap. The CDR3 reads CAWSVGGGGYTF. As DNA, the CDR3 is TGTGCCTGGAGTGTGGGGGGAGGGGGCTACACCTTC. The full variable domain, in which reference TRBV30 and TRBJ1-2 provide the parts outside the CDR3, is SQTIHQWPATLVQPVGSPLSLECTVEGTSNPNLYWYRQAAGRGLQLLFYSVGIGQISSEVPQNLSASRPQDRQFILSSKKLLLSDSGFYLCAWSVGGGGYTFGSGTRLTVV.

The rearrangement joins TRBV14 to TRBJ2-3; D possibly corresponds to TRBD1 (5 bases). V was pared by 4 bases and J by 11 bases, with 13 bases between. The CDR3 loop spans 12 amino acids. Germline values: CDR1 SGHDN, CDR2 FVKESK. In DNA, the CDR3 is TGTGCCAGCAGCCCTCAGGGTATCTGGCAGTATTTT. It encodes CASSPQGIWQYF.

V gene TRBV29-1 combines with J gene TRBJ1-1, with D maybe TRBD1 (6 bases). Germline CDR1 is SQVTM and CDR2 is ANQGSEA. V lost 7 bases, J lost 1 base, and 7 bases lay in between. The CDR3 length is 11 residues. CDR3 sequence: CSARGNTEAFF. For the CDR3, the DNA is TGCAGCGCCAGGGGGAACACTGAAGCTTTCTTT. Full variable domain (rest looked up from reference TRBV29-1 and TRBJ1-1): SAVISQKPSRDICQRGTSLTIQCQVDSQVTMMFWYRQQPGQSLTLIATANQGSEATYESGFVIDKFPISRPNLTFSTLTVSNMSPEDSSIYLCSARGNTEAFFGQGTRLTVV.

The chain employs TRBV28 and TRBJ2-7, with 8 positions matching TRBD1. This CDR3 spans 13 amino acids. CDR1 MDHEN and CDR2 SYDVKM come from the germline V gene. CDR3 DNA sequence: TGTGCGTCGACAGGGGCCCTCTCCTACGAGCAGTACTTC. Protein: CASTGALSYEQYF. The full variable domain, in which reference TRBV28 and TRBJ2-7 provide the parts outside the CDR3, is DVKVTQSSRYLVKRTGEKVFLECVQDMDHENMFWYRQDPGLGLRLIYFSYDVKMKEKGDIPEGYSVSREKKERFSLILESASTNQTSMYLCASTGALSYEQYFGPGTRLTVT.

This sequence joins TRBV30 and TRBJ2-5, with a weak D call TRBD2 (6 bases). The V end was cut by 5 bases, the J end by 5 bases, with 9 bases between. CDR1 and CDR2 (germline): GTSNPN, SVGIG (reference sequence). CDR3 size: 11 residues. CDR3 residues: CAWLRGETQYF. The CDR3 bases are TGTGCCTGGCTTCGGGGGGAGACCCAGTACTTC.

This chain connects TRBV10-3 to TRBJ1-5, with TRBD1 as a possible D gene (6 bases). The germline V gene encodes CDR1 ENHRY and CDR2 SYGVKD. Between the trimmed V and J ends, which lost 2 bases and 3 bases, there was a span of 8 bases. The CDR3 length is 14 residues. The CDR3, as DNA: TGTGCCATCAGTGAGACAGGGCCCAATCAGCCCCAGCATTTT. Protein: CAISETGPNQPQHF.

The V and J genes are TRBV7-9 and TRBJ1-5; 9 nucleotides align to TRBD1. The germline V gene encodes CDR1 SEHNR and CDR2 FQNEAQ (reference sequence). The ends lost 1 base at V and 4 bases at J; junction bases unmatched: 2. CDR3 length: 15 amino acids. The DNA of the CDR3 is TGTGCCAGCAGCTTAGGAGGGACAGGGAATCAGCCCCAGCATTTT. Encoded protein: CASSLGGTGNQPQHF.

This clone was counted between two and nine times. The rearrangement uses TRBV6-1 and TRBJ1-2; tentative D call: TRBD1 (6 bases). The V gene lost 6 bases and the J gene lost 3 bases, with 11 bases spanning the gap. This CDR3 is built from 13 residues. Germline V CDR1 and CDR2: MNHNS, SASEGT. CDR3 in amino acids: CASSPRTDYGYTF. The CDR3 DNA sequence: TGTGCCAGCAGCCCCCGGACAGACTATGGCTACACCTTC.

Here the CDR3 reads CASSHGVSEQYF. The CDR3, as DNA: TGTGCCAGCTCACACGGGGTCTCCGAGCAGTACTTC. The rearrangement uses TRBV18 and TRBJ2-7; D possibly corresponds to TRBD2 (5 bases). Germline CDR1 reads KGHSH; CDR2 reads LQKENI. The CDR3 sequence is 12 residues long. The V end was cut by 4 bases, the J end by 6 bases, with 10 bases between.

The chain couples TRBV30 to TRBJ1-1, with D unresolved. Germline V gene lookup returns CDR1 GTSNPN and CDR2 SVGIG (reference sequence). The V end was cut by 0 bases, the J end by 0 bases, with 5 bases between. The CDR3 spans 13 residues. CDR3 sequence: CAWSVQLNTEAFF. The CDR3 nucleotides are TGTGCCTGGAGTGTACAGCTGAACACTGAAGCTTTCTTT.

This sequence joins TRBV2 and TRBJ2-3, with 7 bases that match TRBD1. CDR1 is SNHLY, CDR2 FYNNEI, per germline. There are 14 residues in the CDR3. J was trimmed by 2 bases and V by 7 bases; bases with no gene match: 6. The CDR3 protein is CASKRDRHTDTQYF. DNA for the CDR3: TGTGCCAGCAAACGGGACAGACACACAGATACGCAGTATTTT.

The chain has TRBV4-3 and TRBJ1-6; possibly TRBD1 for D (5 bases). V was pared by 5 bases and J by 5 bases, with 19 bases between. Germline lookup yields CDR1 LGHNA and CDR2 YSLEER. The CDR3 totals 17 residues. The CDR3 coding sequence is TGCGCCAGCAGCTCTTCCATTCCTGCAGGGAATAATTCACCCCTCCACTTT. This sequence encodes CASSSSIPAGNNSPLHF.

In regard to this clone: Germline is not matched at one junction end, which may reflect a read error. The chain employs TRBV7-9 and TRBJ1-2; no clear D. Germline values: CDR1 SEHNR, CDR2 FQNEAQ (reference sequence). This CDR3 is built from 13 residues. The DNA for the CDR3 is TGTTCCAGCAGCTATAGGACTGATTATGGCTACACCTTC. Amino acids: CSSSYRTDYGYTF.

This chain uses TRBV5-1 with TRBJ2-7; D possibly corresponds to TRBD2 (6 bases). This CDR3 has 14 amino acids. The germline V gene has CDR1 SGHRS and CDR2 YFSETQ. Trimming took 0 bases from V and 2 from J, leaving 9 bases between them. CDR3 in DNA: TGCGCCAGCAGCTTGGGGGGGGATCCCTACGAGCAGTACTTC. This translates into CASSLGGDPYEQYF.

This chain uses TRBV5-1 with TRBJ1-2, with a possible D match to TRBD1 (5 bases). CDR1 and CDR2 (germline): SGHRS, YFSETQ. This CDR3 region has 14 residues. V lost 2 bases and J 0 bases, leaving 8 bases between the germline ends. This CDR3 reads CASSLPGPNYGYTF. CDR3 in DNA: TGCGCCAGCAGCTTACCAGGGCCTAACTATGGCTACACCTTC.

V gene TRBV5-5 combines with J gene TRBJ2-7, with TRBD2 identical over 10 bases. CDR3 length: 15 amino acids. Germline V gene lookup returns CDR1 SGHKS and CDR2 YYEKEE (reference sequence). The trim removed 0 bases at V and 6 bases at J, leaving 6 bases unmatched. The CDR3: CASSLGAGGLGEQYF. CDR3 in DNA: TGTGCCAGCAGCTTGGGAGCGGGGGGGCTTGGCGAGCAGTACTTC.

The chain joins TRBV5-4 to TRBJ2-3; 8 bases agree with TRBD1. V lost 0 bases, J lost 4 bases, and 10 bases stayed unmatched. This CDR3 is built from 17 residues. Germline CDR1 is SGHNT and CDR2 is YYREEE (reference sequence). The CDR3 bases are TGTGCCAGCAGCTTGGAGGTTGGCAGGGGGCGGGCAGATACGCAGTATTTT. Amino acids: CASSLEVGRGRADTQYF.

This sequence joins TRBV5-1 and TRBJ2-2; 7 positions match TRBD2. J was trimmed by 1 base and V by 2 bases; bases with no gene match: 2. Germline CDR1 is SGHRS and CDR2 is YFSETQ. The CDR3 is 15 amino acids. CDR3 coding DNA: TGCGCCAGCAGCTTCGGCGGGGGGAACACCGGGGAGCTGTTTTTT. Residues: CASSFGGGNTGELFF.

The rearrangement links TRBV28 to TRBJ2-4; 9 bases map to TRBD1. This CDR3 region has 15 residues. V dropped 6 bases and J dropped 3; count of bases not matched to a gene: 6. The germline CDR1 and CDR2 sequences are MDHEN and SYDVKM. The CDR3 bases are TGTGCCAGCAGACAGGGGGCGCTGGGCAAAAACATTCAGTACTTC. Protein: CASRQGALGKNIQYF.

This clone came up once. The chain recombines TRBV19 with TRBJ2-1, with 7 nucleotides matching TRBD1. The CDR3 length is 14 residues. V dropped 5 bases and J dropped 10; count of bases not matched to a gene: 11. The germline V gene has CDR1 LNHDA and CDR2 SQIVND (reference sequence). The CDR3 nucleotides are TGTGCCAGTAGTCTGACAGGGAGTCCGGGGGAGCAGTTCTTC. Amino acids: CASSLTGSPGEQFF. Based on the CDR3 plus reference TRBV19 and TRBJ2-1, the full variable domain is DGGITQSPKYLFRKEGQNVTLSCEQNLNHDAMYWYRQDPGQGLRLIYYSQIVNDFQKGDIAEGYSVSREKKESFPLTVTSAQKNPTAFYLCASSLTGSPGEQFFGPGTRLTVL.

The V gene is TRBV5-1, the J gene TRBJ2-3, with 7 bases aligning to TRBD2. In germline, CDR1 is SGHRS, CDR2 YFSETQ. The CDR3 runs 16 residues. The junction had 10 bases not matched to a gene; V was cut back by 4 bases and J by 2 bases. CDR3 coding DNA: TGCGCCAGCAGCGCTACTACTAGCGACCACACAGATACGCAGTATTTT. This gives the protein CASSATTSDHTDTQYF.

CDR3 loop: CASSVASGGGTYNEQFF. The CDR3 DNA reads TGCGCCAGCAGCGTAGCTAGCGGGGGGGGTACCTACAATGAGCAGTTCTTC. This chain links TRBV5-1 with TRBJ2-1; 12 bases agree with TRBD2. The length of the CDR3 is 17 residues. Germline loops: CDR1 SGHRS, CDR2 YFSETQ. V shed 4 bases and J 2 bases; nucleotides not matched to a gene: 7.

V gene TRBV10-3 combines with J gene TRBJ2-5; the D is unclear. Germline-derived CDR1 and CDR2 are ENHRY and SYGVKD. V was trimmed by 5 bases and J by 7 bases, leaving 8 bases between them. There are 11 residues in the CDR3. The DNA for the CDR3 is TGTGCCATCAGTATTTCGGGGACCCAGTACTTC. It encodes CAISISGTQYF.

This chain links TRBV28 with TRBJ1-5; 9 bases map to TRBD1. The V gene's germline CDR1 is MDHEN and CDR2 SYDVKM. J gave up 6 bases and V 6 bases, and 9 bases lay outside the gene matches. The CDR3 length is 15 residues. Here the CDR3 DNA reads TGTGCCAGCAGGCCCACAGGGGGCGCGTCTCAGCCCCAGCATTTT. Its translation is CASRPTGGASQPQHF.

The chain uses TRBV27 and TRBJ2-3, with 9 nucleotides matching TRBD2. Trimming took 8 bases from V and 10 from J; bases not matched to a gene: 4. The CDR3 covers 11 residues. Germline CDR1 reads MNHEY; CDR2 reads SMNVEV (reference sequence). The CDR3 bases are TGTGCCAGCGGGTGGACTAGCGCGCAGTATTTT. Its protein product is CASGWTSAQYF.

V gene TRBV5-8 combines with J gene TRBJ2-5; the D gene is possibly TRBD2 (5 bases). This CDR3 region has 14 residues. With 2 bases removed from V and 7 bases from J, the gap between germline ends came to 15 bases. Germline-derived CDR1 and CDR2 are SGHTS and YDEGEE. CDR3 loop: CASSFEATRGTQYF. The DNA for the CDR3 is TGTGCCAGCAGCTTCGAAGCCACCCGGGGGACCCAGTACTTC.

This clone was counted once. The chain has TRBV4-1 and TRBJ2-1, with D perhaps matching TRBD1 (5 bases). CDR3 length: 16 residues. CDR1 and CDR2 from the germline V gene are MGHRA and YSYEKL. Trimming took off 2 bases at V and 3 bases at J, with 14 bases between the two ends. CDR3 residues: CASSQSRPGYYNEQFF. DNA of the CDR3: TGCGCCAGCAGCCAATCCCGACCAGGGTACTACAATGAGCAGTTCTTC.